Presented here are 3 T cell receptor beta chains from one specimen sequenced in a study of early T cells in non-severe SARS-CoV-2 infection. A single record per CDR3 protein comes from TCRdb applying MiXCR to the 5' RACE reads. Of about 77,000 distinct CDR3 sequences listed, roughly 9.6% are singletons. The sample comprised whole blood. The receptors here all came from an adult who was a healthcare worker with PCR-confirmed SARS-CoV-2 infection or an uninfected control (not recorded which).

This clonotype was observed many times. This chain links TRBV7-3 with TRBJ2-6; a weak D match, TRBD1 (6 bases). Trimming stripped 4 bases from V and 0 bases from J, with 19 bases between. The CDR3 covers 19 residues. Germline CDR1 SGHTA, CDR2 FQGTGA. The CDR3 region is CASSSGQSGIFSGANVLTF. Written as DNA, the CDR3 is TGTGCCAGCAGCTCCGGACAGTCTGGGATCTTCTCTGGGGCCAACGTCCTGACTTTC. The variable domain in full, with the rest retrieved from reference TRBV7-3 and TRBJ2-6, is GAGVSQTPSNKVTEKGKYVELRCDPISGHTALYWYRQSLGQGPEFLIYFQGTGAADDSGLPNDRFFAVRPEGSVSTLKIQRTERGDSAVYLCASSSGQSGIFSGANVLTFGAGSRLTVL.

This clonotype was picked up a small number of times. The J gene is TRBJ2-6, the V gene TRBV7-2; 8 bases are a match to TRBD1. Germline CDR1 and CDR2: SGHTA and FQGNSA. V lost 5 bases to trimming and J lost 1 base; unmatched junction nucleotides: 1. This CDR3 region has 15 residues. The CDR3 region has the DNA TGTGCCAGCAGCCGGGACAGGTCTGGGGCCAACGTCCTGACTTTC. Translated: CASSRDRSGANVLTF. Using reference TRBV7-2 and TRBJ2-6 for the parts outside the CDR3, the full variable domain is GAGVSQSPSNKVTEKGKDVELRCDPISGHTALYWYRQSLGQGLEFLIYFQGNSAPDKSGLPSDRFSAERTGGSVSTLTIQRTQQEDSAVYLCASSRDRSGANVLTFGAGSRLTVL.

At least ten counts were recorded for this clonotype. The chain uses TRBV27 and TRBJ2-1; 11 bases agree with TRBD2. Trimming cost V 10 bases and J 4 bases; bases outside gene matches: 9. Germline V gene data show CDR1 as MNHEY and CDR2 as SMNVEV (reference sequence). This CDR3 comprises 15 residues. In nucleotides, the CDR3 is TGTGCCACCGCAGCCGGGACTAGCGGTTACAATGAGCAGTTCTTC. This gives the protein CATAAGTSGYNEQFF.